The sequence of this T cell receptor beta chain was determined in a study of shared clonotypes between healthy human individuals. Whole-study results and caveats: The represented genetic and exposure-history diversity was limited by the small number of donors. The naive CD4 repertoires of several donors were compared, and around 4.9% of clonotypes were shared. Richness estimates generally favored naive over memory subsets.

With regard to this clone: Its matching antigen is unknown.

Healthy HIV-negative adults without recent acute infections or vaccinations served as donors. Method: immunoSEQ multiplex PCR; TCRdb's copy keeps in-frame clones and lacks some. In the table there are hundreds of thousands of clones, roughly 72% of which are singletons. The sequencing input was memory CD4+ T cells sorted from blood. Regarding subset: CD45RA-negative fraction. This TCR derives from a woman aged 25 to 39 in good health.

The CDR3 nucleotides are TGCGCCAGCAGGACCCCGGGACGAGACTACGAGCAGTACTTC. Its translation is CASRTPGRDYEQYF. This chain uses TRBV5-1 with TRBJ2-7; D possibly matches TRBD1 or TRBD2 (5 bases each). Germline CDR1 is SGHRS and CDR2 is YFSETQ. With 5 bases removed from V and 3 bases from J, the gap between germline ends came to 15 bases. CDR3 length: 14 amino acids.